The entry below describes one T cell receptor beta chain. The antigen it recognizes is unknown. No qualities accompany the bases; no much larger clone lies one base away. This record comes from a study of T-cell memory formation after mild COVID-19 (dated by TCRdb to 2020 to 2023). Study-level background: TCR sequence clusters from the two donors were found to be largely donor specific. Two young, previously healthy adult volunteers, one female and one male, were included in the cohort. In a couple of donors, T-cell clones that expanded and contracted after mild COVID-19 were followed by sequencing TCRalpha and TCRbeta repertoires longitudinally.

Ficoll-Paque density gradient centrifugation was the method used to isolate PBMCs. Study-wide conclusions, independent of this receptor: SARS-CoV-2 specificity of the second-wave clones peaking on day 37 was not confirmed. Contracting CD4+ clones appeared mostly in the CM and EM memory subsets, whereas CD8+ clones were enriched in EMRA. Clones that contracted from day 15 to 85 showed balanced CD4/CD8 phenotypes, whereas a second wave of clones that expanded from day 15 to 37 leaned towards CD4+. Some responding clones were found in pre-infection memory, which suggests that pre-existing cross-reactive memory T cells took part in the SARS-CoV-2 response. Only a couple of mild cases were covered by the study, and larger cohorts that include severe cases with pre-infection samples were considered necessary.

V is cut by 0 bases and J by 6 bases, and the space between the germline ends is 10 bases. Inclusive of the bounding cysteine and phenylalanine, the CDR3 is 14 residues long. CDR3 DNA is the only sequence kept; it has 42 bases, read in frame from the first base. Per the germline V gene (reference sequence), MNHEY is the CDR1 and SMNVEV is the CDR2. Reads for this sample came from an Illumina NovaSeq 6000. TCRalpha and TCRbeta cDNA libraries were built by 5'RACE with constant-segment primers, adding sample barcodes and unique molecular identifiers. Trizol reagent was used to extract RNA from every sample. Libraries were amplified in two PCR steps, with a second sample barcode and Illumina TruSeq adapters added in the second step. Libraries were sequenced on an Illumina NovaSeq with 2 x 150 bp paired-end reads. From the authors' description of their analysis: With migec v1.2.7, reads were demultiplexed and then collapsed into UMI-guided consensus sequences. Using mixcr v2.1.11, UMI consensuses were aligned to TRA and TRB V and J templates and then assembled into clonotypes. A clonotype was counted as expanded or contracted only when both edgeR and NoisET called the clonotype significant, with the noise models trained on biological replicates. For edgeR calls, the thresholds were a false discovery rate-adjusted p below 0.01 and a log2 fold-change of 1. PCA with hierarchical clustering of max-normalized trajectories of the 1000 most abundant clonotypes was used as exploratory dynamics analysis. The CD4 or CD8 phenotype of responding clones was assigned using the separately sequenced CD4+ and CD8+ repertoires. TCRdb ran its own pipeline on the public reads, namely fastp trimming at Q25 and MiXCR clone calling, and kept in-frame beta chains. Rows matching on CDR3 protein sequence are summarized as one entry with the most common DNA and genes. For this entry, the V and J calls and clone size follow TCRdb and not the study's own pipeline. In this sample the table shows some 410,000 distinct CDR3 sequences, 23% of which occur a single time. The ten largest clones capture approximately 14% of the sample.

The specimen was PBMCs or a T cell subset sorted from them (not recorded which). The chain is made from TRBV27 and TRBJ2-3; no confident D gene assignment can be made. The receptor comes from an adult woman who had mild COVID-19 (a few samples of this study predate the infection). The sample titles of this study are shuffled in the database, so cell type and time point are left out; the donor was told from shared clones. Here the CDR3 is given as CASSLSKLPDTQYF. The nucleotides are TGTGCCAGCAGTTTATCGAAGTTGCCGGATACGCAGTATTTT.